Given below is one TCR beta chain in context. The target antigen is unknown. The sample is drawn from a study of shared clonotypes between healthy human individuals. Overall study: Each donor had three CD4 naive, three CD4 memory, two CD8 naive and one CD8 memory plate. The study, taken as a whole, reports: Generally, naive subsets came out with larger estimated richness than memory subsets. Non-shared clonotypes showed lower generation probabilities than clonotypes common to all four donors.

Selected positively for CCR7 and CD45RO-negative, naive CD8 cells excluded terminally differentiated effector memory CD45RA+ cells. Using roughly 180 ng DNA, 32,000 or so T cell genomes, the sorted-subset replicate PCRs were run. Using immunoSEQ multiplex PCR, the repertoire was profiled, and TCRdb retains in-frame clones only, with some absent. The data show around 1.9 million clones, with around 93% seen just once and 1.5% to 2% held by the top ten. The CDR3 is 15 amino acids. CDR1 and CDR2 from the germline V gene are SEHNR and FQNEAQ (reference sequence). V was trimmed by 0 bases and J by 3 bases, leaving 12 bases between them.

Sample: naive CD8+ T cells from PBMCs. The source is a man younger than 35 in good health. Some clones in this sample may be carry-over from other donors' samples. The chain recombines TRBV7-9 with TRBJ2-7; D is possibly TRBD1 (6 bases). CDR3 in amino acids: CASSLASQGSYEQYF. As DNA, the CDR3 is TGTGCCAGCAGCTTAGCGAGTCAGGGGAGCTACGAGCAGTACTTC.